The 5 T cell receptor beta chains listed next were all sequenced from one sample in a study of human T cells and chemical hapten exposure (dated by TCRdb to about 2021). The time point label here, explained by the study, means: healthy volunteer bleed at 2 weeks. Total RNA was isolated from unfractionated whole blood collected in Tempus Blood RNA tubes. The receptor library was made with RACE. The sequencing machine was a NextSeq 500. TCRdb redid the processing of the public reads, applying fastp at Q25 and MiXCR, and retained in-frame beta chains. Each CDR3 protein gets just one entry, which takes the most common genes and DNA from the rows behind it. This sample lists 85,000 to 95,000 distinct CDR3 sequences; approximately 9% were detected once. The ten largest account for approximately 2.8% of the sample. The sequencing sample was made of whole blood. Receptors originate from a female donor in good health. Some clones in this sample may be carry-over from other donors' samples.

This clonotype has at least ten counts. This chain connects TRBV24-1 to TRBJ2-5; 8 bases align to TRBD1. Unmatched junction bases numbered 8, after V lost 4 bases and J lost 2 bases. The CDR3 covers 16 residues. Per the germline V gene, CDR1 is KGHDR and CDR2 is SFDVKD. CDR3 nucleotide sequence: TGTGCCACCAGTGACCCAGGGGGCGCGGAGCAAGAGACCCAGTACTTC. Protein: CATSDPGGAEQETQYF.

The V gene is TRBV27, the J gene TRBJ2-2; D uncertain. Germline V gene sequence: CDR1 MNHEY, CDR2 SMNVEV (reference sequence). The CDR3 spans 14 residues. Trimming pared 5 bases from V and 1 base from J, leaving 8 bases between. The CDR3 here is CASSQYVNTGELFF. CDR3 nucleotides: TGTGCCAGCAGTCAGTATGTGAACACCGGGGAGCTGTTTTTT.

The chain carries TRBV9 and TRBJ2-1, with 7 bases aligning to TRBD2. This CDR3 is built from 15 residues. With 1 base clipped from V and 4 bases from J, the junction kept 5 bases outside the gene matches. CDR1 SGDLS and CDR2 YYNGEE come from the germline V gene. The CDR3 loop reads CASSVYLAEYNEQFF. Written as DNA, the CDR3 is TGTGCCAGCAGCGTATATCTAGCGGAGTACAATGAGCAGTTCTTC.

This chain uses TRBV13 with TRBJ2-1, with TRBD2 identical over 12 bases. The germline V gene encodes CDR1 PRHDT and CDR2 FYEKMQ (reference sequence). This CDR3 region has 17 residues. The junction had 9 bases not matched to a gene; V was cut back by 5 bases and J by 4 bases. In DNA, the CDR3 is TGTGCCAGCAGCGCAAAGACTAGCGGGAGAGGTTACAATGAGCAGTTCTTC. This gives the protein CASSAKTSGRGYNEQFF.

This clonotype was recorded at least ten times. The rearrangement uses TRBV12-3 or TRBV12-4 and TRBJ1-5, with D tentatively TRBD1 (5 bases). Trimming took off 1 base at V and 7 bases at J, with 14 bases between the two ends. The CDR3 totals 15 residues. CDR3 loop: CASSLGDGARQPQHF. The CDR3, as DNA: TGTGCCAGCAGTTTAGGGGACGGAGCTAGGCAGCCCCAGCATTTT.